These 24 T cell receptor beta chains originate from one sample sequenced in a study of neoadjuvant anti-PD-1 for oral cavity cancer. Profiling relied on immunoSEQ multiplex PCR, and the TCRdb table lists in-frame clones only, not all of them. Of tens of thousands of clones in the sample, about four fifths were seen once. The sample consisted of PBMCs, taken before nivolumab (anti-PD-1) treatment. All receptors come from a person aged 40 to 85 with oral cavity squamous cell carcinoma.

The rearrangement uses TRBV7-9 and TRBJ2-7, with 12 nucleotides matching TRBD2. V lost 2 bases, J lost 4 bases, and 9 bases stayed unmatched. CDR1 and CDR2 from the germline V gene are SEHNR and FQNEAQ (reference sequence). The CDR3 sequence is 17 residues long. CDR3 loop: CASSLSTGLAGSYEQYF. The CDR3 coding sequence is TGTGCCAGCAGCTTATCTACCGGACTAGCGGGAAGTTACGAGCAGTACTTC.

The chain's CDR3 is CASSQGSGWGEQYF. The CDR3, as DNA: TGTGCCAGCAGCCAGGGTAGCGGGTGGGGGGAGCAGTACTTC. The chain is built from TRBV4-2 and TRBJ2-7; 7 bases map to TRBD2. The CDR3 is 14 residues long. V lost 3 bases and J lost 7; bases outside the gene matches: 9. The germline V gene has CDR1 LGHNA and CDR2 YNFKEQ.

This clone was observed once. The CDR3 bases are TGTGCCAGCAGCCAGACTATAGCGGGACGAAACATTCAGTACTTC. The encoded protein is CASSQTIAGRNIQYF. J is TRBJ2-4 and V is TRBV28, with 8 bases aligning to TRBD2. Germline CDR1 MDHEN, CDR2 SYDVKM. The CDR3 is 15 amino acids. V trimming: 6 bases; J trimming: 6 bases; junction bases outside the gene matches: 10. Filled out from reference TRBV28 and TRBJ2-4, the complete variable domain reads DVKVTQSSRYLVKRTGEKVFLECVQDMDHENMFWYRQDPGLGLRLIYFSYDVKMKEKGDIPEGYSVSREKKERFSLILESASTNQTSMYLCASSQTIAGRNIQYFGAGTRLSVL.

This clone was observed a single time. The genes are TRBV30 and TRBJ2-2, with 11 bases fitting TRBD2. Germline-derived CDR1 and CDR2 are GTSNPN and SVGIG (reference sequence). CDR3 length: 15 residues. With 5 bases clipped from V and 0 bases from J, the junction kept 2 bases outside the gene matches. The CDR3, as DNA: TGTGCCTGGTTAGCGGGGGGGGCGAACACCGGGGAGCTGTTTTTT. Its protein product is CAWLAGGANTGELFF. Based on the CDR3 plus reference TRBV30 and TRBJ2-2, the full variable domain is SQTIHQWPATLVQPVGSPLSLECTVEGTSNPNLYWYRQAAGRGLQLLFYSVGIGQISSEVPQNLSASRPQDRQFILSSKKLLLSDSGFYLCAWLAGGANTGELFFGEGSRLTVL.

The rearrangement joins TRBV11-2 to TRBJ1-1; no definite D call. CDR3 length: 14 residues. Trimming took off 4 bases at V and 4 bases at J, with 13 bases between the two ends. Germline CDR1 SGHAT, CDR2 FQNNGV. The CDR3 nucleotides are TGTGCCAGCAGCTACCCGTGGAAGGCCACTGAAGCTTTCTTT. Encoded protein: CASSYPWKATEAFF.

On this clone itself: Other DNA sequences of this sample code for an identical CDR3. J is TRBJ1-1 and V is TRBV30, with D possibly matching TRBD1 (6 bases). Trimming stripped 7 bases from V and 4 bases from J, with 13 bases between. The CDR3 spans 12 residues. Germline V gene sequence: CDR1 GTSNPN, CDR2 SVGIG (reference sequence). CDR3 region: CASTGLGTEAFF. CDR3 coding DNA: TGTGCCTCGACAGGCCTCGGCACTGAAGCTTTCTTT.

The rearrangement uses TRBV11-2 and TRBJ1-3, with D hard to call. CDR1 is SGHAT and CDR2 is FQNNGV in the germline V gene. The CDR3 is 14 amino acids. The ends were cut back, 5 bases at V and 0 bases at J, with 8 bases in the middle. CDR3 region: CASSHPGSGNTIYF. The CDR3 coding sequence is TGTGCCAGCAGCCACCCAGGCTCTGGAAACACCATATATTTT.

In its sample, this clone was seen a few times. Here the CDR3 DNA reads TGCGCCAGCAGCTTGGAGGCCCTCCAGGGCGGCTACACCTTC. Translating gives CASSLEALQGGYTF. The genes are TRBV5-1 and TRBJ1-2; TRBD1 is a possible D gene (5 bases). V gave up 0 bases and J gave up 8 bases, with 14 bases separating them. Germline V gene data show CDR1 as SGHRS and CDR2 as YFSETQ. The CDR3 runs 14 residues.

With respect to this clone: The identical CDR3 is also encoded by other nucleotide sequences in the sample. The chain's CDR3 is CASSPPRSGANVLTF. DNA of the CDR3: TGTGCCAGCTCACCACCGAGATCTGGGGCCAACGTCCTGACTTTC. The chain employs TRBV18 and TRBJ2-6; D is undetermined. V dropped 0 bases and J dropped 1 base, with 4 bases sitting between them. Germline lookup yields CDR1 KGHSH and CDR2 LQKENI. The CDR3 runs 15 residues.

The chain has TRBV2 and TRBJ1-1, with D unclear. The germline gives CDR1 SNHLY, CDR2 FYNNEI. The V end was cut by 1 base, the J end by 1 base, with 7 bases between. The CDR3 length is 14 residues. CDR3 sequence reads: CASSEEYWNTEAFF. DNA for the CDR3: TGTGCCAGCAGTGAAGAGTATTGGAACACTGAAGCTTTCTTT.

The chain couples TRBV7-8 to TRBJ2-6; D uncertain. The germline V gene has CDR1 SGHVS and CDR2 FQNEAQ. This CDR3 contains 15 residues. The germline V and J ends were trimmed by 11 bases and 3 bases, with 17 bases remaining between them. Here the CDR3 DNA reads TGTGCCTGCCCCGGACGGCTCTTTGGGGCCAACGTCCTGACTTTC. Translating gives CACPGRLFGANVLTF.

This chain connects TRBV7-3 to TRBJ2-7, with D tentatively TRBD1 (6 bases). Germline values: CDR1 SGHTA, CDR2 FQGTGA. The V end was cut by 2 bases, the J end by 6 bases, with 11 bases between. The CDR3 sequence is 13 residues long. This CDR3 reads CASSLGQGGEQYF. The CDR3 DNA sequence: TGTGCCAGCAGCTTAGGACAAGGGGGCGAGCAGTACTTC.

The CDR3 spells CASSVGGDTGELFF. CDR3 DNA: TGTGCCAGCAGTGTTGGCGGGGACACCGGGGAGCTGTTTTTT. The chain joins TRBV6-4 to TRBJ2-2; tentatively, D is TRBD2 (6 bases). CDR1 and CDR2 (germline): MRHNA, SNTAGT. The CDR3 has 14 residues. The germline V and J ends were trimmed by 4 bases and 3 bases, with 9 bases remaining between them.

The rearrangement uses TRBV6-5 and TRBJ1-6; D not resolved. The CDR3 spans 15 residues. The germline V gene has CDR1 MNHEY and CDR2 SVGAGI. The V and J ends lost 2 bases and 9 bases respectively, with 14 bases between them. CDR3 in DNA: TGTGCCAGCAGTTACGACCCAAACATGGCTTCACCCCTCCACTTT. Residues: CASSYDPNMASPLHF.

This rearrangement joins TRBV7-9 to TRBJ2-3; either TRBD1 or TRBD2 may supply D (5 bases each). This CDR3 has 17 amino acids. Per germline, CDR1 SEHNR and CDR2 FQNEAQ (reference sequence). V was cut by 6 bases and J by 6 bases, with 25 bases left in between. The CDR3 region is CASRHSTGRGLTDTQYF. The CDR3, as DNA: TGTGCCAGCAGACACTCGACGGGGCGAGGTTTAACGGATACGCAGTATTTT.

CDR3 loop: CASSGALGFGEKLFF. The DNA of the CDR3 is TGTGCCAGCAGTGGGGCCCTCGGGTTCGGTGAAAAACTGTTTTTT. The V and J genes are TRBV6-1 and TRBJ1-4; D unclear. Germline V gene data show CDR1 as MNHNS and CDR2 as SASEGT. The length of the CDR3 is 15 residues. V lost 4 bases and J lost 7, with 16 bases in between.

This CDR3 is CASSPGPRQGYTF. CDR3 coding DNA: TGTGCCAGTAGTCCGGGCCCCCGCCAAGGCTACACCTTC. The chain uses TRBV19 and TRBJ1-2; the D is unclear. Deletions cut 5 bases from V and 8 bases from J, with 15 bases between. Germline-derived CDR1 and CDR2 are LNHDA and SQIVND (reference sequence). The CDR3 sequence is 13 residues long.

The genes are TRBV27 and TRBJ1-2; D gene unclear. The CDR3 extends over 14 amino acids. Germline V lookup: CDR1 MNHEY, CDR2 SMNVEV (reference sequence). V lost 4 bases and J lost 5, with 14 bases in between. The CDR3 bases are TGTGCCAGCAGTTCCTCATACCGGGAGTATGGCTACACCTTC. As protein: CASSSSYREYGYTF.

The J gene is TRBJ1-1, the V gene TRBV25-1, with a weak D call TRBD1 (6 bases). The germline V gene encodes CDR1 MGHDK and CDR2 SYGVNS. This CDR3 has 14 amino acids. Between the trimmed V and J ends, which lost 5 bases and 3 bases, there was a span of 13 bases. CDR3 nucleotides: TGTGCCAGCAGTCCTCACAGGGTAGACACTGAAGCTTTCTTT. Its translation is CASSPHRVDTEAFF.

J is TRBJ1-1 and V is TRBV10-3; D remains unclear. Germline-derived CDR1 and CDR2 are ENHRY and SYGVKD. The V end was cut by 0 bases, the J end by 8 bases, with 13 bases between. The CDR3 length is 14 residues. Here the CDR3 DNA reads TGTGCCATCAGTGAGTCGCGTGGATCGAGGGAAGCTTTCTTT. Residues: CAISESRGSREAFF.

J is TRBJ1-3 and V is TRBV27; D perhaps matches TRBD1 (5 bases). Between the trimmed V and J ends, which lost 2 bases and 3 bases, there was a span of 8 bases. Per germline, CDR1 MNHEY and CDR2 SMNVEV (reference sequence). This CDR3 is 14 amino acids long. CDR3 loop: CASSLGGVGNTIYF. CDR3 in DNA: TGTGCCAGCAGTTTAGGGGGGGTTGGAAACACCATATATTTT.

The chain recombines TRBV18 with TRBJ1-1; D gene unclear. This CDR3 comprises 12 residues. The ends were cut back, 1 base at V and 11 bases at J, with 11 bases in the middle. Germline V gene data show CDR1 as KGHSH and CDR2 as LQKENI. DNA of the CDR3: TGTGCCAGCTCACCACGAGAATCAGCCGCTTTCTTT. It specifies CASSPRESAAFF.

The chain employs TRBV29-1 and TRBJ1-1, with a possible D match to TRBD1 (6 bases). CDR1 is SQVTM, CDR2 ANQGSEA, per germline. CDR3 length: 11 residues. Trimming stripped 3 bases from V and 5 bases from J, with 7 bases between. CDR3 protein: CSVDQGTEAFF. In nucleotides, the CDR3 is TGCAGCGTTGACCAGGGGACTGAAGCTTTCTTT. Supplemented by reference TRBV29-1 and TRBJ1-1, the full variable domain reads SAVISQKPSRDICQRGTSLTIQCQVDSQVTMMFWYRQQPGQSLTLIATANQGSEATYESGFVIDKFPISRPNLTFSTLTVSNMSPEDSSIYLCSVDQGTEAFFGQGTRLTVV.

CDR3 sequence reads: CASSDLGYQEAGELFF. CDR3 coding DNA: TGTGCCAGCAGTGATTTGGGGTATCAAGAGGCCGGGGAGCTGTTTTTT. This chain links TRBV6-1 with TRBJ2-2, with D hard to call. The CDR3 has 16 amino acids. The germline CDR1 and CDR2 sequences are MNHNS and SASEGT. Deletions cut 3 bases from V and 6 bases from J, with 17 bases between.